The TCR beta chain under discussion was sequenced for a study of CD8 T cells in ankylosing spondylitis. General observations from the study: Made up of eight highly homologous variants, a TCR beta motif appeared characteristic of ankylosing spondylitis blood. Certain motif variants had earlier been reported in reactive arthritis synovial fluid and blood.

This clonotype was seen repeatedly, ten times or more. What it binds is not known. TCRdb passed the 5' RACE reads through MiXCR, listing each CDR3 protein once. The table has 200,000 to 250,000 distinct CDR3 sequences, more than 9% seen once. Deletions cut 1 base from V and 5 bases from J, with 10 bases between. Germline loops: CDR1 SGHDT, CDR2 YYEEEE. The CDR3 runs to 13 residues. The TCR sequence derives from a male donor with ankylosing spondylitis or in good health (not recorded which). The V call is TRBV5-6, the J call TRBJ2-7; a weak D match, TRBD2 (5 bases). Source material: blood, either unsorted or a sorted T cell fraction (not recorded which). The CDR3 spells CASSLMGSDEQYF. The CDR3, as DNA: TGTGCCAGCAGCTTGATGGGTAGCGACGAGCAGTACTTC. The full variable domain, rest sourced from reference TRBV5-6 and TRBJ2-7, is DAGVTQSPTHLIKTRGQQVTLRCSPKSGHDTVSWYQQALGQGPQFIFQYYEEEERQRGNFPDRFSGHQFPNYSSELNVNALLLGDSALYLCASSLMGSDEQYFGPGTRLTVT.